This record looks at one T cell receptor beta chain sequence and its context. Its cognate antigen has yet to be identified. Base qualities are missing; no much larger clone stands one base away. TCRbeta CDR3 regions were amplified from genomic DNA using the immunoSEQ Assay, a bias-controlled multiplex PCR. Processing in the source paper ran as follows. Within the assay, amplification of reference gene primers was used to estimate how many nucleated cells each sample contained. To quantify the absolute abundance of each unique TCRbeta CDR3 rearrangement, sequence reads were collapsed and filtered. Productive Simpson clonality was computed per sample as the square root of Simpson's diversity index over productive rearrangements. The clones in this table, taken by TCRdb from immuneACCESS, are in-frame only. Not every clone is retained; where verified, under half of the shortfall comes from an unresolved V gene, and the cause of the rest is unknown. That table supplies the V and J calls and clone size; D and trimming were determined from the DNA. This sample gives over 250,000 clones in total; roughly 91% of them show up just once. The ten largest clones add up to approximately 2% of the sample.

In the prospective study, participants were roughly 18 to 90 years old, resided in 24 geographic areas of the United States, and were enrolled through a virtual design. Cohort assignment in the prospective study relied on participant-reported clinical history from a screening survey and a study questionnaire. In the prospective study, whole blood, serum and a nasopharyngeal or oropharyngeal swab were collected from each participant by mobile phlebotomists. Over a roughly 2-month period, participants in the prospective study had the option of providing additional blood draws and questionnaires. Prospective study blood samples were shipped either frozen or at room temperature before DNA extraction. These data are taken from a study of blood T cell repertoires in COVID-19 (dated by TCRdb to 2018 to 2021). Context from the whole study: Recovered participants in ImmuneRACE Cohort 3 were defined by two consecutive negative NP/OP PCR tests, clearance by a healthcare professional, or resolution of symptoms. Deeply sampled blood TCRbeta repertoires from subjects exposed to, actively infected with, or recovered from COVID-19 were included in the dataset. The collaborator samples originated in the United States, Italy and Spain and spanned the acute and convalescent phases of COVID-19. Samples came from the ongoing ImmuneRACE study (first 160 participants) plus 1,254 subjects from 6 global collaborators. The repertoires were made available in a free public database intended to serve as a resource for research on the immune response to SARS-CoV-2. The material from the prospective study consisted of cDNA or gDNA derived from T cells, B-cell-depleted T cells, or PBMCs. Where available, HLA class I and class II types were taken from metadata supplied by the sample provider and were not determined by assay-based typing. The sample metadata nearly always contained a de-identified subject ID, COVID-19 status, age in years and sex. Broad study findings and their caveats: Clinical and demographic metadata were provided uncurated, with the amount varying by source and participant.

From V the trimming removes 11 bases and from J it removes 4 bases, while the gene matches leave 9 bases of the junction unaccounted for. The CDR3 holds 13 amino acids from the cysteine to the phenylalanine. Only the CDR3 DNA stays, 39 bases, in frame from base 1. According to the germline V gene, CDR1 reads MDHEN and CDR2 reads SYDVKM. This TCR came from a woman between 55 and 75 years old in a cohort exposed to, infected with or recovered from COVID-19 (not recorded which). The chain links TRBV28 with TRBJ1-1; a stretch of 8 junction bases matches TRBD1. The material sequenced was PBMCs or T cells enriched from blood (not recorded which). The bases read TGTGCCGGCCAACAGGGGGTAACCACTGAAGCTTTCTTT. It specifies CAGQQGVTTEAFF.